This is a list of T cell receptor beta chains from one sample in a study of monozygotic twins with inflammatory bowel disease. With the 5' RACE reads reprocessed, TCRdb shows one record per CDR3 protein and no DNA. The table for this sample gives about 330,000 distinct CDR3 sequences. The sample comprised blood. These TCRs come from a human donor with ulcerative colitis or Crohn's disease, or a healthy co-twin of an affected twin (not recorded which). Both conserved end residues are part of each CDR3. Each record gives: V gene, J gene, CDR3 protein.

V gene: TRBV27
J gene: TRBJ2-7
CDR3 protein: CASSLSSLTLYEQYF

V gene: TRBV14
J gene: TRBJ2-1
CDR3 protein: CASRPLGVSEQFF

V gene: TRBV18
J gene: TRBJ1-1
CDR3 protein: CASSPPIVRRNTEAFF

V gene: TRBV28
J gene: TRBJ2-4
CDR3 protein: CASSLGAGALKNIQYF

V gene: TRBV12-3/TRBV12-4
J gene: TRBJ1-4
CDR3 protein: CASTPAAGNEKLFF

V gene: TRBV4-3
J gene: TRBJ1-1
CDR3 protein: CASSQERGDRVSMNTEAFF

V gene: TRBV7-8
J gene: TRBJ2-5
CDR3 protein: CASSSHRDRPLKTQYF

V gene: TRBV12-2
J gene: TRBJ1-5
CDR3 protein: CASRIGTPGLVSNQPQHF

V gene: TRBV5-5
J gene: TRBJ2-1
CDR3 protein: CASSSTGAVYNEQFF

V gene: TRBV10-3
J gene: TRBJ2-7
CDR3 protein: CAIRQDRGSLYEQYF

V gene: TRBV7-6
J gene: TRBJ2-7
CDR3 protein: CASSLGSGISYEQYF

V gene: TRBV27
J gene: TRBJ2-7
CDR3 protein: CASSFEGQSSYEQYF

V gene: TRBV7-9
J gene: TRBJ2-1
CDR3 protein: CASSRVIAGTYNEQFF

V gene: TRBV10-2
J gene: TRBJ2-1
CDR3 protein: CASSELAGHNEQFF

V gene: TRBV27
J gene: TRBJ2-1
CDR3 protein: CASSLLSGLYGEQFF

V gene: TRBV12-3/TRBV12-4
J gene: TRBJ2-2
CDR3 protein: CASSFTAEWDTGELFF

V gene: TRBV9
J gene: TRBJ1-1
CDR3 protein: CASSRDMENTEAFF

V gene: TRBV28
J gene: TRBJ2-5
CDR3 protein: CASQAGSWTQYF